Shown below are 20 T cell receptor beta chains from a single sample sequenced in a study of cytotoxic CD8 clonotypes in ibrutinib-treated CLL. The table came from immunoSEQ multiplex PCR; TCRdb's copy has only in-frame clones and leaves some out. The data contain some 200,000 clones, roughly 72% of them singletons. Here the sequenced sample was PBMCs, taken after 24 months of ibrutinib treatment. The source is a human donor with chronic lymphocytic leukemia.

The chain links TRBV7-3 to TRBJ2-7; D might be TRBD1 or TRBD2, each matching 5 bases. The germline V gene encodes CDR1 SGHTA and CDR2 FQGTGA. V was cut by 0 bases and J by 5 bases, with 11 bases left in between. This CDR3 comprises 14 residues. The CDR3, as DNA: TGTGCCAGCAGCTTAACGGGACCCGACAACGAGCAGTACTTC. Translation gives CASSLTGPDNEQYF.

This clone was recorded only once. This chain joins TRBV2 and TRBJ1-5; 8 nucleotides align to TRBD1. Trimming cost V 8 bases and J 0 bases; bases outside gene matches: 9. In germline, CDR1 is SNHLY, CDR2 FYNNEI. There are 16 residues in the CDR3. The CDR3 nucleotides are TGTGCCAGCTCGGGACAGGTGTCTCATAGCAATCAGCCCCAGCATTTT. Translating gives CASSGQVSHSNQPQHF.

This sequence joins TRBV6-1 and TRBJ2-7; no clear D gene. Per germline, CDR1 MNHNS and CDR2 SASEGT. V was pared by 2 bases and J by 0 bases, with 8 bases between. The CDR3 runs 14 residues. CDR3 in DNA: TGTGCCAGCAGTGAACCACAGTACTCCTACGAGCAGTACTTC. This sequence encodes CASSEPQYSYEQYF.

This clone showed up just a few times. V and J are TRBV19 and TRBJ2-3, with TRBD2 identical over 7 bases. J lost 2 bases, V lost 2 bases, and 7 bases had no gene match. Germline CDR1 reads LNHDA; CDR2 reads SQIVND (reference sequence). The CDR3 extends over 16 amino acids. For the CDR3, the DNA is TGTGCCAGTAGTATATGGCGGGGGAGTTACACAGATACGCAGTATTTT. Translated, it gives CASSIWRGSYTDTQYF.

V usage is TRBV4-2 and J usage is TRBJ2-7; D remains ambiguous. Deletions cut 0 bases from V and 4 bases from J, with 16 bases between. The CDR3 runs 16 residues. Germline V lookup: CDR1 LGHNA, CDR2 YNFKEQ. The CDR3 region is CASSQEGQRSGYEQYF. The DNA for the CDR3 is TGTGCCAGCAGCCAAGAAGGGCAAAGGTCTGGGTACGAGCAGTACTTC.

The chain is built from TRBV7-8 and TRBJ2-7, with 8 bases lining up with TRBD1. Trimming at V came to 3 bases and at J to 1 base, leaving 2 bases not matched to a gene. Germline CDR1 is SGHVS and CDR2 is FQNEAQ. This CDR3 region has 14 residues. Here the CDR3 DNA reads TGTGCCAGCAGCTTTGGGACAGGATCCTACGAGCAGTACTTC. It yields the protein CASSFGTGSYEQYF.

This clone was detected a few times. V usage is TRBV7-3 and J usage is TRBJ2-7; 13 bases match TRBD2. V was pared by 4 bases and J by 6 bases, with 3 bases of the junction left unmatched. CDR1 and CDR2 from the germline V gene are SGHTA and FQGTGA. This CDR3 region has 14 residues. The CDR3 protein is CASSSGLAGAEQYF. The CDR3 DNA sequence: TGTGCCAGCAGCTCAGGACTAGCGGGAGCCGAGCAGTACTTC.

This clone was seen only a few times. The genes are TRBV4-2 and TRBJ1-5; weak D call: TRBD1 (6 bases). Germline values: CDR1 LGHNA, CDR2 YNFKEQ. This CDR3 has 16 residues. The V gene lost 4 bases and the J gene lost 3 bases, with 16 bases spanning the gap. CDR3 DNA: TGTGCCAGCAGCCTCGGAGGGGGAGGAGCCAATCAGCCCCAGCATTTT. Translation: CASSLGGGGANQPQHF.

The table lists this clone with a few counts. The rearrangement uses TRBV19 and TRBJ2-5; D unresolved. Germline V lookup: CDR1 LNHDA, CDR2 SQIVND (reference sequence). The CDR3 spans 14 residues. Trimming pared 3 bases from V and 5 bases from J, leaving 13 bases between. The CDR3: CASSMDGTGETQYF. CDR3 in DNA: TGTGCCAGTAGTATGGATGGTACTGGGGAGACCCAGTACTTC.

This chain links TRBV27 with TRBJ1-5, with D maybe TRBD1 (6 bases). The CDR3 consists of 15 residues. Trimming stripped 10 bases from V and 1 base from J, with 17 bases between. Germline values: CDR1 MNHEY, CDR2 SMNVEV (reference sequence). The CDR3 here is CATRGGSGSNQPQHF. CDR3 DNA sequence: TGTGCCACCCGGGGGGGCTCTGGGAGCAATCAGCCCCAGCATTTT.

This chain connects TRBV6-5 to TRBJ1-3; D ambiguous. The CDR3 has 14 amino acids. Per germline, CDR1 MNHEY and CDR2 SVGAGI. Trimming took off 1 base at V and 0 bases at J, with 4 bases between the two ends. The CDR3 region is CASSYFSSGNTIYF. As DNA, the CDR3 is TGTGCCAGCAGTTACTTTAGCTCTGGAAACACCATATATTTT.

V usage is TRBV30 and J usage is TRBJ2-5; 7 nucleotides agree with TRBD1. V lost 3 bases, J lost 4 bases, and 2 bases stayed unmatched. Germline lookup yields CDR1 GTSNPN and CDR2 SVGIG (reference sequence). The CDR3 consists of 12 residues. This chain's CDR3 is CAWRNRGETQYF. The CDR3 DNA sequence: TGTGCCTGGAGAAACAGGGGAGAGACCCAGTACTTC. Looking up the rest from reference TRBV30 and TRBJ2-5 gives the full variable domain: SQTIHQWPATLVQPVGSPLSLECTVEGTSNPNLYWYRQAAGRGLQLLFYSVGIGQISSEVPQNLSASRPQDRQFILSSKKLLLSDSGFYLCAWRNRGETQYFGPGTRLLVL.

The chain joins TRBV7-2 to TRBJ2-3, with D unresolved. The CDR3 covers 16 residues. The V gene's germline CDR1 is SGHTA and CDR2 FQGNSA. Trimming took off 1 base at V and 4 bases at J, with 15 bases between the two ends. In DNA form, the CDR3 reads TGTGCCAGCAGCTTAGAGGTGGCTGGGTTCGCAGATACGCAGTATTTT. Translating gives CASSLEVAGFADTQYF.

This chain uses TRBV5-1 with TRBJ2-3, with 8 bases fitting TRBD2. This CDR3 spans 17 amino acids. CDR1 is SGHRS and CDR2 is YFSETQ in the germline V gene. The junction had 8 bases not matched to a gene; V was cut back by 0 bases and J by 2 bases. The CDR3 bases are TGCGCCAGCAGCTTGGCCTTAACGGGGGGGAACACAGATACGCAGTATTTT. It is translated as CASSLALTGGNTDTQYF. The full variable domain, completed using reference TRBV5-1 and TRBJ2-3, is KAGVTQTPRYLIKTRGQQVTLSCSPISGHRSVSWYQQTPGQGLQFLFEYFSETQRNKGNFPGRFSGRQFSNSRSEMNVSTLELGDSALYLCASSLALTGGNTDTQYFGPGTRLTVL.

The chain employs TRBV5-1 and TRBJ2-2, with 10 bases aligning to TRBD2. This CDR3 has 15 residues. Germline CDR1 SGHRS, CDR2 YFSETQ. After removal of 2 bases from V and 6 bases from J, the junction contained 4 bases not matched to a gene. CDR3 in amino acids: CASSFGLAGAGELFF. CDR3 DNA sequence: TGCGCCAGCAGCTTCGGGCTAGCGGGAGCCGGGGAGCTGTTTTTT.

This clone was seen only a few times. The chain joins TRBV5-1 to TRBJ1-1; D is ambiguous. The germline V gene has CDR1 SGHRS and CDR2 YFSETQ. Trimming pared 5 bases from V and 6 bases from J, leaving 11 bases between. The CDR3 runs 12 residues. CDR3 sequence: CASRLEVSEAFF. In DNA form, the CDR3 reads TGCGCCAGCAGACTGGAAGTCTCTGAAGCTTTCTTT.

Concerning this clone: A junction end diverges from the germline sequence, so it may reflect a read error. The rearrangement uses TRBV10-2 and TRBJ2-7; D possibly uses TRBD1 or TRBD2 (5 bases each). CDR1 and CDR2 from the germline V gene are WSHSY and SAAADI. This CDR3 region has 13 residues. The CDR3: CASSESPGRPERF. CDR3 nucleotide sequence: TGCGCCAGCAGTGAGTCCCCGGGGCGGCCTGAGCGCTTC.

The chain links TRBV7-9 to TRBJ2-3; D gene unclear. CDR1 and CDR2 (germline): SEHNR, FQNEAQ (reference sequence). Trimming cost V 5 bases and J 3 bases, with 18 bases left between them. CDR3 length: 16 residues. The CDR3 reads CASSGAYESATDTQYF. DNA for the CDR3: TGTGCCAGCAGCGGTGCTTATGAGTCTGCGACAGATACGCAGTATTTT.

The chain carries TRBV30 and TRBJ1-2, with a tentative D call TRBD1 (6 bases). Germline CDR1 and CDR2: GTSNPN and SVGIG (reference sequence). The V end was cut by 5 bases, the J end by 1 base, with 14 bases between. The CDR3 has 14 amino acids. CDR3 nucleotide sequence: TGTGCCTGGGTCTGGGACACCTTTAACTATGGCTACACCTTC. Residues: CAWVWDTFNYGYTF.

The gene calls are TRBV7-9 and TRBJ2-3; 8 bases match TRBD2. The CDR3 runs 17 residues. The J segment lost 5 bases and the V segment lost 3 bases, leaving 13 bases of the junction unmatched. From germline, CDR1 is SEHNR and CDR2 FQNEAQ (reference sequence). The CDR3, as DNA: TGTGCCAGCAGCTTGGAGGGGACTAGGATGAACGGAGATACGCAGTATTTT. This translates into CASSLEGTRMNGDTQYF.